This TCR beta chain was captured in a study of T cell responses to AZD1222 COVID-19 vaccine. As for the study in general: Analysis merged second doses at about 4 or about 12 weeks.

The germline CDR1 and CDR2 sequences are MNHEY and SMNVEV (reference sequence). Trimming at V came to 5 bases and at J to 7 bases, leaving 9 bases not matched to a gene. There are 14 residues in the CDR3. Findings and limits, study-wide: The peak T cell response came first, and repertoires were sampled only after it. Nearly half of spike-specific TCRs reportedly go after variant regions that carry no mutations.

Sequencing was performed with immunoSEQ multiplex PCR; in TCRdb, only in-frame clones are kept and a portion is missing. The data contain roughly 190,000 clones, 85% to 95% of them seen just once; the ten biggest clones take up approximately 1.5%. As for this clone: Its antigen is not identified.

The chain couples TRBV27 to TRBJ1-2, with 8 bases lining up with TRBD1. Sequencing used peripheral blood, obtained on day 0 of AZD1222 vaccination. The source is an adult in good health. The CDR3 reads CASSTRTGQAGYTF. CDR3 DNA: TGTGCCAGCAGTACCCGGACAGGGCAGGCTGGCTACACCTTC.